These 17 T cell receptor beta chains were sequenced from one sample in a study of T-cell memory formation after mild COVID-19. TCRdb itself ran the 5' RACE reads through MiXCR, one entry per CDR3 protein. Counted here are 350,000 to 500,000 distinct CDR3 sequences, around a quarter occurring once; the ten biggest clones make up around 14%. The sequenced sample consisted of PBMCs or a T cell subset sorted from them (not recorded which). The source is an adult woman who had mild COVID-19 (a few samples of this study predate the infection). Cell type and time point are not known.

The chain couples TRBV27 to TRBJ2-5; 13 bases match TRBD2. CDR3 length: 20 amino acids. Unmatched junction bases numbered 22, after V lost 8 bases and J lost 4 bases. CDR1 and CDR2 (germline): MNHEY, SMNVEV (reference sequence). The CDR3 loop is CASGLKLAGGLGPGGETQYF. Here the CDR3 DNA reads TGTGCCAGCGGACTAAAACTAGCGGGAGGGCTCGGCCCCGGTGGAGAGACCCAGTACTTC.

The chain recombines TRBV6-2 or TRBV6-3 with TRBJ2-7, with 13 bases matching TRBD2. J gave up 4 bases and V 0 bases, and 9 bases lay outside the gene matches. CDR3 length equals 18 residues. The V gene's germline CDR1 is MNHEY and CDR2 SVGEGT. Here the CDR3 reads CASSYSRTKGLAGYEQYF. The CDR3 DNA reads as TGTGCCAGCAGTTACTCGCGAACGAAGGGACTAGCGGGATACGAGCAGTACTTC.

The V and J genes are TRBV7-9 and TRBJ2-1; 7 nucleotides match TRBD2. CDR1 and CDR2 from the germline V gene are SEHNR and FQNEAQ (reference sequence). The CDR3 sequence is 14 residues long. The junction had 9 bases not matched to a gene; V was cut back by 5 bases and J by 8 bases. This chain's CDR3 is CASSRSRAGDEQFF. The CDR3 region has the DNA TGTGCCAGCAGCCGCAGTAGGGCGGGAGATGAGCAGTTCTTC.

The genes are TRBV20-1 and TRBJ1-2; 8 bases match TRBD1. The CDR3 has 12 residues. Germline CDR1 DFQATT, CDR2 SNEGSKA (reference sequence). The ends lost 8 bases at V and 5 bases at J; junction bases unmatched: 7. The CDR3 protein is CSSGDRSYGYTF. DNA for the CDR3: TGCAGTTCAGGGGACAGGTCATATGGCTACACCTTC.

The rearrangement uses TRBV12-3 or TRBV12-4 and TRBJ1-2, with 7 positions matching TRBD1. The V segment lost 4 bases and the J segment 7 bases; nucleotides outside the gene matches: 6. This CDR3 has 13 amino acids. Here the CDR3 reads CASSSGQRAGYTF. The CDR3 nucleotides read TGTGCCAGCAGTTCGGGACAGCGGGCTGGCTACACCTTC.

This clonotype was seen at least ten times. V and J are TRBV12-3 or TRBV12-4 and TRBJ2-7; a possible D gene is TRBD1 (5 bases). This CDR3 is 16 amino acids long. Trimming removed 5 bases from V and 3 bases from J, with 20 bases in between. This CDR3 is CASSPLPGPTVYEQYF. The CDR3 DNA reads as TGTGCCAGCAGTCCTCTTCCAGGGCCGACGGTCTACGAGCAGTACTTC.

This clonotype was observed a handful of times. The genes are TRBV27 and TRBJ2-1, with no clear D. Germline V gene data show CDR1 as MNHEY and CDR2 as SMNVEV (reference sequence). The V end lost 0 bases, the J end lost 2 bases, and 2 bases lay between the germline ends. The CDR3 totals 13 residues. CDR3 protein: CASSLSPYNEQFF. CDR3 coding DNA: TGTGCCAGCAGTTTATCTCCCTACAATGAGCAGTTCTTC.

The CDR3 spells CASSTQVGGAGTDTQYF. The CDR3 region has the DNA TGTGCCAGCAGCACACAAGTTGGGGGGGCCGGCACAGATACGCAGTATTTT. The genes are TRBV7-2 and TRBJ2-3; D possibly corresponds to TRBD2 (7 bases). The V gene's germline CDR1 is SGHTA and CDR2 FQGNSA. The CDR3 loop spans 17 amino acids. V was shortened by 5 bases and J by 1 base, with 19 bases between the two germline ends.

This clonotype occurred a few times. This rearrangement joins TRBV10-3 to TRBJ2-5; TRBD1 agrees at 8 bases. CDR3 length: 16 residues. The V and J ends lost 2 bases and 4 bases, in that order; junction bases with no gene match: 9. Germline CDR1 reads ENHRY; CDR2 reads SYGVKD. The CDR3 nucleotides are TGTGCCATCAGTGAGATGGGACAGGTTGTCGGAGAGACCCAGTACTTC. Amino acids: CAISEMGQVVGETQYF.

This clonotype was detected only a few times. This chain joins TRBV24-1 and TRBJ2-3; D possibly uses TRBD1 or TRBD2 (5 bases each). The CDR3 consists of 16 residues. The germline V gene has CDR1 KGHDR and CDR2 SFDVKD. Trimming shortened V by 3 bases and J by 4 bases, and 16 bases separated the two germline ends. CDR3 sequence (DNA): TGTGCCACCAGTGATAGGGACGGTGAGTCGGCAGATACGCAGTATTTT. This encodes CATSDRDGESADTQYF.

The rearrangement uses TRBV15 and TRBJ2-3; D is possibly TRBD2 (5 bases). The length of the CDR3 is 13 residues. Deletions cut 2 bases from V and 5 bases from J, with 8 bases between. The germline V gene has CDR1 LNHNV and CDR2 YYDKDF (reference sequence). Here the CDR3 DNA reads TGTGCCACCAGCAGATTCGGGGAAGATACGCAGTATTTT. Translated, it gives CATSRFGEDTQYF.

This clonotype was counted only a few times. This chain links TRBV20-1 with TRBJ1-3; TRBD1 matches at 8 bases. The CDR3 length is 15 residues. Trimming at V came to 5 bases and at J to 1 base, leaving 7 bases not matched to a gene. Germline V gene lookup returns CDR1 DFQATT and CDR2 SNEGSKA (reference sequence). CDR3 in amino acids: CSASGGTGSGNTIYF. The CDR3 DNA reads TGCAGTGCTTCCGGGGGGACAGGATCTGGAAACACCATATATTTT.

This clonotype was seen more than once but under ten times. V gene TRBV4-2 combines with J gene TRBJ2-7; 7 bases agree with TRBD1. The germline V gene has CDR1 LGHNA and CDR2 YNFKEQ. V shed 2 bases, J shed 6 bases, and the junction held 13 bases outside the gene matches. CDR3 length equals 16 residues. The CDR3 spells CASSQHGTAVSGEQYF. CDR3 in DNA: TGTGCCAGCAGCCAACACGGGACAGCCGTGTCGGGCGAGCAGTACTTC.

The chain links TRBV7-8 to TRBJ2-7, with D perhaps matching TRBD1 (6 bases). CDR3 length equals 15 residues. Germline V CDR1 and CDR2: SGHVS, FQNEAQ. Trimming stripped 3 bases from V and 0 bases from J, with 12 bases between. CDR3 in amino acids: CASSFETGISYEQYF. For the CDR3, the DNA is TGTGCCAGCAGCTTCGAAACAGGGATCTCCTACGAGCAGTACTTC.

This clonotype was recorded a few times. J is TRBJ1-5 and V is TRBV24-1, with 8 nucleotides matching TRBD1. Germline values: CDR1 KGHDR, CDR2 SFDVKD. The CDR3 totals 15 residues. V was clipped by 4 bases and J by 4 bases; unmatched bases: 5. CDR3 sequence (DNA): TGTGCCACCAGTGACCACGGACAGGGTAATCAGCCCCAGCATTTT. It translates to CATSDHGQGNQPQHF.

CDR3 DNA sequence: TGTGCCAGCAGCACGACTCTACAGCGGGTCGATGACGAGCAGTACTTC. It encodes CASSTTLQRVDDEQYF. The chain links TRBV7-6 to TRBJ2-7, with D perhaps TRBD2 (6 bases). The CDR3 loop spans 16 amino acids. Trimming cost V 5 bases and J 5 bases, with 22 bases left between them. Germline V CDR1 and CDR2: SGHVS, FNYEAQ.

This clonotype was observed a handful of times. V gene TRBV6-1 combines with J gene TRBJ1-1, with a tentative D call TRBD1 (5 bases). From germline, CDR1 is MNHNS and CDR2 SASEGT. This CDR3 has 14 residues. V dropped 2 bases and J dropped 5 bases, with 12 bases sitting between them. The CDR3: CASSELGRVTEAFF. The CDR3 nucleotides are TGTGCCAGCAGTGAACTCGGCAGGGTGACTGAAGCTTTCTTT.